The sequence of this TCR beta chain was determined in a study of OX40 agonist ivuxolimab in advanced cancers. Study-level information: The group had a mean age of about 65 years, ranged from about 20 to 79, and was 80% to 90% male. The study, taken as a whole, reports: Partly responding patients at 0.1-3.0 mg/kg showed some of the smallest clonal expansion.

This table comes from immunoSEQ multiplex PCR, and its TCRdb copy is limited to in-frame clones, with some not included. The sample includes around 98,000 clones, around 88% of them seen just once. In the case of this clone: Its antigen is still unknown.

V was shortened by 3 bases and J by 0 bases, with 16 bases between the two germline ends. The CDR3 contains 17 residues. Per germline, CDR1 SGHVS and CDR2 FNYEAQ. The chain links TRBV7-6 to TRBJ2-3; no definite D call. This clonotype was sampled from an adult with an advanced solid tumor such as melanoma, head and neck, liver or kidney cancer. Sequences were derived from CD4+ or CD8+ T cells sorted from blood, sampled in a trial of the OX40 agonist ivuxolimab. CDR3 in amino acids: CASSFTARSTSTDTQYF. DNA for the CDR3: TGTGCCAGCAGCTTTACCGCGAGGTCGACTAGCACAGATACGCAGTATTTT. The full variable domain, rest sourced from reference TRBV7-6 and TRBJ2-3, is GAGVSQSPRYKVTKRGQDVALRCDPISGHVSLYWYRQALGQGPEFLTYFNYEAQQDKSGLPNDRFSAERPEGSISTLTIQRTEQRDSAMYRCASSFTARSTSTDTQYFGPGTRLTVL.